This T cell receptor (beta chain) was identified in a study of CD4+ T cells in melanoma. Findings and limits, study-wide: A reported correlation linked neoantigen-specific CD4+ T cells to CD8+, macrophage and B cell function. Diverse differentiation states were reported for melanoma neoantigen-specific CD4+ T cells.

This clone has more than one count but fewer than ten. The target antigen is unknown. The method was immunoSEQ multiplex PCR; TCRdb's version includes in-frame clones alone and lacks a portion of them. The table has about 11,000 clones, approximately 72% seen once. Sequencing was carried out using cells from a culture (not recorded whether cultured in vitro). The TCR was taken from a human donor with melanoma.

CDR3 region: CASSLRAGYTF. The CDR3 DNA reads TGTGCCAGCAGCTTACGGGCTGGCTACACCTTC. The chain employs TRBV7-9 and TRBJ1-2, with unresolved D. V was cut by 2 bases and J by 7 bases, with 5 bases left in between. CDR1 SEHNR and CDR2 FQNEAQ come from the germline V gene (reference sequence). The CDR3 loop spans 11 amino acids.